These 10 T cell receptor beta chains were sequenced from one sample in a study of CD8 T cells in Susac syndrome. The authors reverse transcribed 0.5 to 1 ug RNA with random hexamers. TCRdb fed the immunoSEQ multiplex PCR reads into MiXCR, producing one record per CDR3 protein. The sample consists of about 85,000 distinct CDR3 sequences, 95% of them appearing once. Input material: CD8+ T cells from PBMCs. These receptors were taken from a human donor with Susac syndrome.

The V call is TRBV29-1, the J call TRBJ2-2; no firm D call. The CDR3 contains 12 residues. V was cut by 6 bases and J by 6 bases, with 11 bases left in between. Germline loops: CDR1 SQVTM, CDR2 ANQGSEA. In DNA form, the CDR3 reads TGCAGCGTCCCGAGTGGAGCCGGGGAGCTGTTTTTT. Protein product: CSVPSGAGELFF.

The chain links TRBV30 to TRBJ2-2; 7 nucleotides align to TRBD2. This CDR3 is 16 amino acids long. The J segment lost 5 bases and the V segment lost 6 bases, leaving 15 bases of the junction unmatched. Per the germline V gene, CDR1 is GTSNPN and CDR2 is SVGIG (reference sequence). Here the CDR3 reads CACPLRGRAVTGELFF. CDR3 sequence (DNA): TGTGCCTGCCCCCTGCGTGGGAGGGCCGTTACCGGGGAGCTGTTTTTT.

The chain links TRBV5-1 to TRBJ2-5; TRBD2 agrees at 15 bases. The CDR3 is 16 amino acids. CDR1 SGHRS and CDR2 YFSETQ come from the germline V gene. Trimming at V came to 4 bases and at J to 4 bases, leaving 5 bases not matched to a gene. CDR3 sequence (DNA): TGCGCCAGCAGCGCGACGGGACTAGCGGGAGGAGAGACCCAGTACTTC. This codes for CASSATGLAGGETQYF. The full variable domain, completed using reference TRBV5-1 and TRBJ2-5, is KAGVTQTPRYLIKTRGQQVTLSCSPISGHRSVSWYQQTPGQGLQFLFEYFSETQRNKGNFPGRFSGRQFSNSRSEMNVSTLELGDSALYLCASSATGLAGGETQYFGPGTRLLVL.

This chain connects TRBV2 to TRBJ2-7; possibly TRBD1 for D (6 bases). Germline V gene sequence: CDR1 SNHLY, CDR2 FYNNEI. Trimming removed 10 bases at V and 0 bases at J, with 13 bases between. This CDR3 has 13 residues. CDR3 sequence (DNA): TGTGCCAATCAAGCGGACAGCTCCTACGAGCAGTACTTC. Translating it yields CANQADSSYEQYF.

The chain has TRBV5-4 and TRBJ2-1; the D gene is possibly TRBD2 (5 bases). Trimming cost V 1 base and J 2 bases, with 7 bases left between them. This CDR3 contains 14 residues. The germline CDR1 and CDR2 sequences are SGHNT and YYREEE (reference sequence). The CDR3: CASSLNGAYNEQFF. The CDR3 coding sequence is TGTGCCAGCAGCTTGAACGGGGCCTACAATGAGCAGTTCTTC. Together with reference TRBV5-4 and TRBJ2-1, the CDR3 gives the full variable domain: ETGVTQSPTHLIKTRGQQVTLRCSSQSGHNTVSWYQQALGQGPQFIFQYYREEENGRGNFPPRFSGLQFPNYSSELNVNALELDDSALYLCASSLNGAYNEQFFGPGTRLTVL.

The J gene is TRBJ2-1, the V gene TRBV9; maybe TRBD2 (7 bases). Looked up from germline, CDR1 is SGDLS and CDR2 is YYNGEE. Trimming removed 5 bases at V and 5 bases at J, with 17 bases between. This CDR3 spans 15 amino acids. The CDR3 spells CASRLGAGVDNEQFF. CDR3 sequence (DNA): TGTGCCAGCAGGCTGGGGGCGGGAGTCGACAATGAGCAGTTCTTC.

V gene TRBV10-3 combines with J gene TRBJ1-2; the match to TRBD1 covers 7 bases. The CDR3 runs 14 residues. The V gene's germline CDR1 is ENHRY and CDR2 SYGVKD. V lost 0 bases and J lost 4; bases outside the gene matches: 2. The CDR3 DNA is TGTGCCATCAGTGAGTCCGGACAGGCCTATGGCTACACCTTC. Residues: CAISESGQAYGYTF.

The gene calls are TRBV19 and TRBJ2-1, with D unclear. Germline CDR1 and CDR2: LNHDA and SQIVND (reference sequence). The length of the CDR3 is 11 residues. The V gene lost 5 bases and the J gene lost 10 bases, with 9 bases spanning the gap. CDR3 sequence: CASSYYSEQFF. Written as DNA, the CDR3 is TGTGCCAGTAGTTACTATTCAGAGCAGTTCTTC.

The CDR3 spells CASSLSGGRGDEQFF. CDR3 DNA: TGTGCCAGCAGTTTATCAGGCGGGCGAGGGGATGAGCAGTTCTTC. The chain couples TRBV12-3 or TRBV12-4 to TRBJ2-1, with D perhaps assigned TRBD1 or TRBD2 (5 bases each). CDR3 length: 15 residues. Trimming took off 2 bases at V and 8 bases at J, with 16 bases between the two ends.

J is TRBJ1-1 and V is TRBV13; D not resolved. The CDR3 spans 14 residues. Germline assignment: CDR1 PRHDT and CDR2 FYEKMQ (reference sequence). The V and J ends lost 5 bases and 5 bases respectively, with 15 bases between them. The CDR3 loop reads CASSARLGTTEAFF. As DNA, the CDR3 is TGTGCCAGCAGCGCCCGGTTAGGAACTACTGAAGCTTTCTTT.